These T cell receptor beta chains were read from a single sample in a study of blood T cell repertoires in COVID-19. Method: immunoSEQ multiplex PCR; TCRdb's copy keeps in-frame clones and lacks some. This sample yields under 450,000 clones, of which roughly nine tenths are seen a single time; 3% belongs to the top ten. Sequenced sample: PBMCs or T cells enriched from blood (not recorded which). The receptors shown here come from a young woman who had recovered from COVID-19. Both conserved end residues are part of each CDR3. D genes are given only for firm matches. Some rows mark clone size as missing; the rest say once, few, many or name a class of expanded clone.

D gene	clone size	V gene	J gene	CDR3 DNA	CDR3 protein
-	-	TRBV2	TRBJ1-5	TGTGCCAGCCTCGGAGGCGGGAGCAATCAGCCCCAGCATTTT	CASLGGGSNQPQHF
TRBD1	few	TRBV19	TRBJ2-2	TGTGCCAGTAGTACCCGGGACAGAGGAAACACCGGGGAGCTGTTTTTT	CASSTRDRGNTGELFF
TRBD2	-	TRBV24-1	TRBJ2-2	TGTGCCACCAGTGAGTCGGGACTAGCGTCCGGGGAGCTGTTTTTT	CATSESGLASGELFF
-	once	TRBV7-9	TRBJ1-1	TGTGCCAGCAGCATGGACAGTTGGCGTGAAGCTTTCTTT	CASSMDSWREAFF
TRBD1	-	TRBV27	TRBJ2-7	TGTGCCAGCAGTAGGATCCTCGGGACAGGGGTCTATGAGCAGTACTTC	CASSRILGTGVYEQYF
-	-	TRBV12-3/TRBV12-4	TRBJ2-1	TGTGCCAGCAGATTCCGACTGTACAATGAGCAGTTCTTC	CASRFRLYNEQFF
-	-	TRBV5-1	TRBJ1-2	TGCGCCAGCAGCTTGGAGGGTACGCGGGGTGAGGATGGCTACACCTTC	CASSLEGTRGEDGYTF
-	few	TRBV12-3/TRBV12-4	TRBJ1-1	TGTGCCAGCAGCTTAGGTGAGGGCACTGAAGCTTTCTTT	CASSLGEGTEAFF
-	few	TRBV18	TRBJ2-7	TGTGCCAGCTCACCACTTCCAGGGCGTAAGGATTACGAGCAGTACTTC	CASSPLPGRKDYEQYF
TRBD1	-	TRBV2	TRBJ1-1	TGTGCCAGCAGGGCAGGGGGCGGCACTGAAGCTTTCTTT	CASRAGGGTEAFF
TRBD2	few	TRBV4-1	TRBJ2-7	TGCGCCAGCAGCCCTCGACTAGCGGTAAAGTGGGAGCAGTACTTC	CASSPRLAVKWEQYF
-	-	TRBV5-1	TRBJ2-3	TGCGCCAGCAGCCTATTACTCTTAGATACGCAGTATTTT	CASSLLLLDTQYF
-	-	TRBV15	TRBJ2-2	TGTGCCACCAGCAGAGATAGTTGGCGGGCCGGGGAGCTGTTTTTT	CATSRDSWRAGELFF
-	-	TRBV7-2	TRBJ1-4	TGTGCCAGCAGCTCACTAGGAGCAACTAATGAAAAACTGTTTTTT	CASSSLGATNEKLFF
TRBD1	-	TRBV3-1/TRBV3-2	TRBJ1-3	TGTGCCAGCAGCCAAGCCCTATTCGGGGGACAGGGCTACGGAAACACCATATATTTT	CASSQALFGGQGYGNTIYF
-	-	TRBV7-8	TRBJ1-5	TGTGCCAGCAGCCCCAATCGGGTGAGAAATCAGCCCCAGCATTTT	CASSPNRVRNQPQHF
-	-	TRBV21-1	TRBJ2-1	TGTGCCAGCAGCCCTGGGGCAGCGGGGGGGCCCAGCAATGAGCAGTTCTTC	CASSPGAAGGPSNEQFF
TRBD1	-	TRBV24-1	TRBJ2-6	TGTGCCACCAGTGACGCTATCCGGGACAGGGGTGTTGGGGCCAACGTCCTGACTTTC	CATSDAIRDRGVGANVLTF
TRBD2	-	TRBV6-5	TRBJ2-1	TGTGCCAGCAGTTACGGGCGGGAGCCCAATGAGCAGTTCTTC	CASSYGREPNEQFF
-	-	TRBV4-2	TRBJ2-7	TGTGCCAGCAGCCAAGGACAGGAGGGGGGGAGAGTACAGCAGTACTTC	CASSQGQEGGRVQQYF
-	-	TRBV28	TRBJ1-5	TGTGCCAGCAGGCGAGGGATTGGCAATCAGCCCCAGCATTTT	CASRRGIGNQPQHF
TRBD1	-	TRBV7-8	TRBJ2-7	TGTGCCAGCAGCTTGGACAGGGGAGCCCTCTACGAGCAGTACTTC	CASSLDRGALYEQYF
TRBD1	-	TRBV3-1/TRBV3-2	TRBJ1-1	TGTGCCAGCAGCTACCGGGACAGCACTGAAGCTTTCTTT	CASSYRDSTEAFF
-	-	TRBV7-3	TRBJ2-3	TGTGCCAGCAGCTTAGGAGGCACAGATACGCAGTATTTT	CASSLGGTDTQYF
TRBD2	-	TRBV28	TRBJ2-2	TGTGCCAGCAGTGGACTAGCGGGAAGAGACGGGGAGCTGTTTTTT	CASSGLAGRDGELFF
TRBD1	-	TRBV19	TRBJ1-2	TGTGCCAGTAGCCCCAGGGGGGACCACCATGGCTACACCTTC	CASSPRGDHHGYTF
TRBD1	few	TRBV7-9	TRBJ2-1	TGTGCCAGCAGCTTAGCGGGCAGGGGGCGGGATGAGCAGTTCTTC	CASSLAGRGRDEQFF
TRBD2	-	TRBV19	TRBJ2-7	TGTGCCAGTAGTATAGGAGGGGCTAGCGGCTACGAGCAGTACTTC	CASSIGGASGYEQYF
-	-	TRBV7-9	TRBJ1-1	TGTGCCAGCAACTCGGCGGGAGGTTACACTGAAGCTTTCTTT	CASNSAGGYTEAFF
-	-	TRBV30	TRBJ1-4	TGTGCCTGGAGTGTACAGGGAAAACTGTTTTTT	CAWSVQGKLFF
TRBD1	-	TRBV7-8	TRBJ1-2	TGTGCCAGCAGCCCCACTGGGACAGGGTATGGCGATGGCTACACCTTC	CASSPTGTGYGDGYTF
-	-	TRBV5-1	TRBJ1-5	TGCGCCAGCAGCTTGGGACAGAATCAGCCCCAGCATTTT	CASSLGQNQPQHF
TRBD2	-	TRBV29-1	TRBJ2-3	TGCAGCGCCCTAACTAGCGGGGGTTCGGATACGCAGTATTTT	CSALTSGGSDTQYF
TRBD1	-	TRBV5-1	TRBJ2-3	TGCGCCAGCAGCTTGGCAGGGGGTCGCACAGATACGCAGTATTTT	CASSLAGGRTDTQYF
TRBD2	-	TRBV24-1	TRBJ2-1	TGTGCCGCCGCTAGCGGCTCCTACAATGAGCAGTTCTTC	CAAASGSYNEQFF
-	once	TRBV28	TRBJ2-7	TGTGCCAGCAGTTTTCGGAGCTCCTACGAGCAGTACTTC	CASSFRSSYEQYF
TRBD2	-	TRBV6-5	TRBJ2-5	TGTGCCAGCCCTAGCGGGGCCAACCAAGAGACCCAGTACTTC	CASPSGANQETQYF
-	few	TRBV28	TRBJ2-7	TGTGCCAGCTTGGGGGGCTACGAGCAGTACTTC	CASLGGYEQYF
TRBD2	-	TRBV4-2	TRBJ2-3	TGTGCCAGCGGTAAACTAGCGGGGGGGTTGAGCACAGATACGCAGTATTTT	CASGKLAGGLSTDTQYF
-	-	TRBV13	TRBJ1-1	TGTGCCAGCAGCTCCCTACAGGGTTGGGCTGAAGCTTTCTTT	CASSSLQGWAEAFF
TRBD1	-	TRBV27	TRBJ1-3	TGTGCCAGCAGTTACACAGGGGCTGGAAACACCATATATTTT	CASSYTGAGNTIYF
-	-	TRBV7-8	TRBJ2-7	TGTGCCAGCAGCTTAGAGCCGTCGCATCAACTCCGATCCTACGAGCAGTACTTC	CASSLEPSHQLRSYEQYF